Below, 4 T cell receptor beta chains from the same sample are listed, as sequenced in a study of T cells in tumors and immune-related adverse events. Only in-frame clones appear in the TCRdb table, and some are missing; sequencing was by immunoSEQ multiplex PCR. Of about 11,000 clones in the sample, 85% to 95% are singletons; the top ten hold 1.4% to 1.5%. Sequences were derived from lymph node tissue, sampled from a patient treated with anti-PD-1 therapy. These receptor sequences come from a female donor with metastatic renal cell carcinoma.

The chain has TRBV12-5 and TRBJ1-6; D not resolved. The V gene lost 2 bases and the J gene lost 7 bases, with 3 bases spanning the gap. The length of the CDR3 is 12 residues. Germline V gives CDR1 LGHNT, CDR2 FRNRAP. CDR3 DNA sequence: TGTGCTAGTGGTTTGTTAAATTCACCCCTCCACTTT. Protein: CASGLLNSPLHF. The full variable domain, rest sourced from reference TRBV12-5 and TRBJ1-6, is DARVTQTPRHKVTEMGQEVTMRCQPILGHNTVFWYRQTMMQGLELLAYFRNRAPLDDSGMPKDRFSAEMPDATLATLKIQPSEPRDSAVYFCASGLLNSPLHFGNGTRLTVT.

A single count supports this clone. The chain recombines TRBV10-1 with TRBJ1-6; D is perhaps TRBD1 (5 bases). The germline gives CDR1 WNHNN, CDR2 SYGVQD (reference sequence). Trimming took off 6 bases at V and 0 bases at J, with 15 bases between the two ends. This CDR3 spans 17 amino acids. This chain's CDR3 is CASSLISGSSYNSPLHF. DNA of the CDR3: TGCGCCAGCAGCTTAATCTCAGGGAGCTCCTATAATTCACCCCTCCACTTT.

Here the CDR3 DNA reads TGTGCCAGCAGCCAGGGACTAGCGAAATACGAGCAGTACTTC. Translated, it gives CASSQGLAKYEQYF. V gene TRBV5-4 combines with J gene TRBJ2-7, with 10 bases fitting TRBD2. Trimming at V came to 4 bases and at J to 4 bases, leaving 5 bases not matched to a gene. CDR3 length: 14 amino acids. CDR1 and CDR2 from the germline V gene are SGHNT and YYREEE (reference sequence). The variable domain in full, with the rest retrieved from reference TRBV5-4 and TRBJ2-7, is ETGVTQSPTHLIKTRGQQVTLRCSSQSGHNTVSWYQQALGQGPQFIFQYYREEENGRGNFPPRFSGLQFPNYSSELNVNALELDDSALYLCASSQGLAKYEQYFGPGTRLTVT.

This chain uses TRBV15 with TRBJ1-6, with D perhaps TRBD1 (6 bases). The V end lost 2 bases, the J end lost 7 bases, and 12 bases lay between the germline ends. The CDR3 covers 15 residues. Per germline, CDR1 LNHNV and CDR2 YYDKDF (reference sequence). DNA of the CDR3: TGTGCCACCAGCAGACGGACAGATCAAAATTCACCCCTCCACTTT. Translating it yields CATSRRTDQNSPLHF.